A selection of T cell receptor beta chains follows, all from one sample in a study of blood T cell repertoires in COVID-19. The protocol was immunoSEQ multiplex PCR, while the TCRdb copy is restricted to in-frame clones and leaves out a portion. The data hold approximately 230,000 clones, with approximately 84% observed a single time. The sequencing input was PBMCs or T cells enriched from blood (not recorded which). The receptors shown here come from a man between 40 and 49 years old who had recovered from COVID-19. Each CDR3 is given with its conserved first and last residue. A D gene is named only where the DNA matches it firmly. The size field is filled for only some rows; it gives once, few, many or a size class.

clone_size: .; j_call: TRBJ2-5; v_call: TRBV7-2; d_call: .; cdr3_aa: CASSLWAGEETQYF; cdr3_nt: TGTGCCAGCAGCTTGTGGGCCGGCGAAGAGACCCAGTACTTC
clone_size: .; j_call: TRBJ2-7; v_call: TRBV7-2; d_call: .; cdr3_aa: CASSTTALEGQRF; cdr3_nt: TGTGCCAGCAGCACAACCGCCCTGGAAGGACAGAGATTC
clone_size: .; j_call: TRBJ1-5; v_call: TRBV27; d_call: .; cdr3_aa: CASSPRTPYSNQPQHF; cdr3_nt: TGTGCCAGCAGTCCCCGGACTCCATATAGCAATCAGCCCCAGCATTTT
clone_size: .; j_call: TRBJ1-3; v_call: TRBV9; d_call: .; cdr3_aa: CASSASPSGNTIYF; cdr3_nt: TGTGCCAGCAGCGCTTCCCCCTCTGGAAACACCATATATTTT
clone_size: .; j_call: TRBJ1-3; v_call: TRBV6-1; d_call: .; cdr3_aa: CASSEARGAGNTIYF; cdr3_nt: TGTGCCAGCAGTGAAGCGCGGGGGGCTGGAAACACCATATATTTT
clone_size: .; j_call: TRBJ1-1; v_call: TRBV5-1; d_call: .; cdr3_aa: CASSHGSLNTEAFF; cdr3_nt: TGCGCCAGCAGCCACGGGAGCTTGAACACTGAAGCTTTCTTT
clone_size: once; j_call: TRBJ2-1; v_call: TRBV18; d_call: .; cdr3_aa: CASSPRTGGDEQFF; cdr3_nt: TGTGCCAGCTCACCCCGCACCGGAGGCGATGAGCAGTTCTTC
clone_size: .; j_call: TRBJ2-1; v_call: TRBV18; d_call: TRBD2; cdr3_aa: CASSPYSGRGGYNEQFF; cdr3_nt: TGTGCCAGCTCACCATATTCCGGGAGGGGTGGCTACAATGAGCAGTTCTTC
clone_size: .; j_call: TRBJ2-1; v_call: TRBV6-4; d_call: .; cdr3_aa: CASSEFFPAGPNEQFF; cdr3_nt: TGTGCCAGCAGTGAATTCTTTCCGGCGGGCCCCAATGAGCAGTTCTTC
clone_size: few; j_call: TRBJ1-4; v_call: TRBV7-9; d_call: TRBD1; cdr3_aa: CASSGPGQAFEKLFF; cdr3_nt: TGTGCCAGCAGCGGACCGGGACAGGCTTTTGAAAAACTGTTTTTT
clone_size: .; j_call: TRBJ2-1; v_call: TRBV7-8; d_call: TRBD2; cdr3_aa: CASSVRETGGNEQFF; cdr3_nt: TGTGCCAGCAGCGTACGGGAGACCGGGGGGAATGAGCAGTTCTTC
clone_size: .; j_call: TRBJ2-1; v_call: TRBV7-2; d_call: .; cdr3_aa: CASSLFRDNEQFF; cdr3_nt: TGTGCCAGCAGCTTATTCAGGGACAATGAGCAGTTCTTC
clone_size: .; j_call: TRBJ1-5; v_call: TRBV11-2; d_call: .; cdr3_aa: CASSLEGPHQPQHF; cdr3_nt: TGTGCCAGCAGCTTGGAGGGGCCCCATCAGCCCCAGCATTTT
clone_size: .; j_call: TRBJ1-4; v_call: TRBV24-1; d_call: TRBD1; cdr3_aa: CATSDPRQGGEKLFF; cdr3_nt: TGTGCCACCAGTGATCCCCGACAGGGCGGTGAAAAACTGTTTTTT